At least ten counts were recorded for the clone carrying this TCR beta chain. Its antigen is as yet unknown. From RNA transcripts, TCR beta CDR3 regions were amplified. The primer set for the first-round RT-PCR of the TCR CDR3 was HTBI. Using its own MiXCR run on the multiplex PCR reads, TCRdb lists one record per CDR3 protein. The sample records 640,000 or so distinct CDR3 sequences, approximately 15% being singletons. The data were taken from a study of T cells in Graves' hyperthyroidism and ophthalmopathy. At least 3 on the Clinical Activity Score was recorded for ophthalmopathy patients, who also had NOSPECS grade at least 4 and duration under 3 months. Orbital computed tomography, thyroid ultrasound, serum thyroxine and TRAb, and clinical symptoms together informed the diagnoses. This sample holds PBMCs from around 9.9 ml fresh peripheral blood. Overall study results and limits: The model made its ophthalmopathy prediction, and onset followed a median around 6.9 months later.

Trimming took off 3 bases at V and 2 bases at J, with 10 bases between the two ends. CDR1 and CDR2 from the germline V gene are SEHNR and FQNEAQ (reference sequence). The CDR3 runs 14 residues. The sample taken for sequencing was blood. The TCR was taken from a woman aged 18-29 years with Graves' ophthalmopathy. The chain combines TRBV7-9 with TRBJ1-1, with D unresolved. The CDR3: CASSLQSTNTEAFF. CDR3 nucleotides: TGTGCCAGCAGCTTGCAAAGTACAAACACTGAAGCTTTCTTT.